The sequence of this TCR beta chain was determined in a study of human T cells and chemical hapten exposure. The sample's time point: pre-sensitization, week 0. Treatment noted: therapeutic diphenylcyclopropenone sensitization with weekly scalp DPC. The CDR3 extends over 14 amino acids. Germline lookup yields CDR1 MNHNS and CDR2 SASEGT. Trimming cost V 2 bases and J 4 bases; bases outside gene matches: 3. What the library attached to individual cDNA molecules were unique molecular identifiers. One entry per CDR3 protein, called by TCRdb with MiXCR from the RACE reads. The repertoire consists of under 200,000 distinct CDR3 sequences, with around 30% occurring once and the leading ten covering just under 3%.

Sequencing used whole blood, obtained in connection with sensitization to the hapten diphenylcyclopropenone (DPC). The chain employs TRBV6-1 and TRBJ2-7, with 9 nucleotides matching TRBD1. The receptor was derived from a woman under 40 with alopecia areata. Some clones in this sample may be carry-over from other donors' samples. CDR3 sequence: CASSEYRGPYEQYF. The CDR3, as DNA: TGTGCCAGCAGTGAATACAGGGGGCCGTACGAGCAGTACTTC.